The rows below give T cell receptor beta chains drawn from one sample of a study of beta chain features in type 1 diabetes. Generated by immunoSEQ multiplex PCR, the TCRdb table keeps only in-frame clones and is missing some. The sample contains around 250,000 clones, roughly an eighth of which appear only once. Sequenced input: naive CD4+ T cells from blood. The receptor source for this set is a man between 25 and 39 years old with type 1 diabetes. Both conserved end residues are part of each CDR3. D genes are given only for firm matches. Size is stated for part of the rows, as once, few or many counts, or as a class when the clone is expanded.

d_gene	j_gene	v_gene	abundance	CDR3nt	CDR3aa
NA	TRBJ1-3	TRBV7-9	NA	TGTGCCAGCAGAAGAAAAGGGGCTGGAAACACCATATATTTT	CASRRKGAGNTIYF
NA	TRBJ1-1	TRBV5-6	few	TGTGCCAGCAGCCGCGAAGGCGCGCGAGGCACTGAAGCTTTCTTT	CASSREGARGTEAFF
NA	TRBJ2-5	TRBV19	NA	TGTGCCAGCTCCCCACGGGGACAAATTCAAGAGACCCAGTACTTC	CASSPRGQIQETQYF
NA	TRBJ2-3	TRBV5-4	NA	TGTGCCAGCAGCGTTAGCGGACCGGGGGTCTCTACGCAGTATTTT	CASSVSGPGVSTQYF
NA	TRBJ2-1	TRBV5-4	NA	TGTGCCAGCAACAACTTTGTAGGGGATGAGCAGTTCTTC	CASNNFVGDEQFF
TRBD1	TRBJ2-7	TRBV4-3	few	TGCGCCAGCAGCCTTTCGGGCCGGGGTACAGGGGTCAGCGAGCAGTACTTC	CASSLSGRGTGVSEQYF
NA	TRBJ1-5	TRBV7-9	NA	TGTGCCAGCAGCCTCCAATCAGGGCAGCCCCAGCATTTT	CASSLQSGQPQHF
NA	TRBJ2-3	TRBV21-1	NA	TGTGCCAGCAGCAGAACACTAGCGGGGAGCACAGATACGCAGTATTTT	CASSRTLAGSTDTQYF
TRBD2	TRBJ2-5	TRBV27	few	TGTGCCAGCAGTTCCTCGCGGGAGGGCCTTGAGACCCAGTACTTC	CASSSSREGLETQYF
TRBD2	TRBJ2-7	TRBV4-3	NA	TGCGCCAGCAGCCAAGATGCAGGGCTAGCGGGAGGCTACGAGCAGTACTTC	CASSQDAGLAGGYEQYF
TRBD1	TRBJ2-7	TRBV7-2	few	TGTGCCAGCTCCGGGACAGGGGGCTACGAGCAGTACTTC	CASSGTGGYEQYF
NA	TRBJ1-1	TRBV6-5	NA	TGTGCCAGTGGGGGGTTGAACACTGAAGCTTTCTTT	CASGGLNTEAFF
NA	TRBJ1-1	TRBV9	NA	TGTGCCAGCAGCCCACAAATCGTGAACACTGAAGCTTTCTTT	CASSPQIVNTEAFF
TRBD1	TRBJ2-5	TRBV18	NA	TGTGCCAGCTCGGGACAGCCCCAAGAGACCCAGTACTTC	CASSGQPQETQYF
NA	TRBJ1-5	TRBV7-9	few	TGTGCCAGCAGCCCCCGGGGGGGAAAGGATCAGCCCCAGCATTTT	CASSPRGGKDQPQHF
TRBD1	TRBJ2-7	TRBV10-3	few	TGTGCCATCAATACCGGGACAGCCTCGGAGCAGTACTTC	CAINTGTASEQYF
TRBD1	TRBJ2-5	TRBV10-3	NA	TGTGCCATCAGTAGCACCACAGGGGTGGGAGAGACCCAGTACTTC	CAISSTTGVGETQYF
NA	TRBJ2-2	TRBV11-1	few	TGTGCCAGCACCCCAGGGCTCCAGAAGAACACCGGGGAGCTGTTTTTT	CASTPGLQKNTGELFF
NA	TRBJ2-3	TRBV27	few	TGTGCCAGCAGTTCCGGCGTTAGTAGCGGCACAGATACGCAGTATTTT	CASSSGVSSGTDTQYF
TRBD1	TRBJ1-4	TRBV11-2	NA	TGTGCCAGCAGCTTAGGACAGGGCGGTAATGAAAAACTGTTTTTT	CASSLGQGGNEKLFF
NA	TRBJ1-2	TRBV7-3	NA	TGTGCCAGCAGCTTAGCGGGGGGGAATGGTGGCTACACCTTC	CASSLAGGNGGYTF
NA	TRBJ2-6	TRBV18	few	TGTGCCAGCTCACCCTTTACAGGGCCTGGTGGGGCCAACGTCCTGACTTTC	CASSPFTGPGGANVLTF
TRBD1	TRBJ1-5	TRBV5-6	NA	TGTGCCAGCAGCTGGGGACAGGGGGGCGGCCAGCCCCAGCATTTT	CASSWGQGGGQPQHF
TRBD1	TRBJ1-4	TRBV29-1	few	TGCAGCGCGGGGGACAGGAGTAATGAAAAACTGTTTTTT	CSAGDRSNEKLFF
TRBD1	TRBJ1-2	TRBV18	few	TGTGCCAGCTGTCACAGGGGTGAGGGAAACTATGGCTACACCTTC	CASCHRGEGNYGYTF
TRBD1	TRBJ2-7	TRBV2	few	TGTGCCAGCAAAGGGGACAGGACCACCTACGAGCAGTACTTC	CASKGDRTTYEQYF
NA	TRBJ1-5	TRBV2	NA	TGTGCCAGCAGCGCAGGATCAAATCAGCCCCAGCATTTT	CASSAGSNQPQHF
TRBD2	TRBJ2-1	TRBV14	NA	TGTGCCAGCAGCCGGCGGGGGTCAAGCGGAGGTACCGGTGAGCAGTTCTTC	CASSRRGSSGGTGEQFF
TRBD2	TRBJ2-5	TRBV29-1	few	TGCAGCTTCGGGACTAGCGGGGTTGAGACCCAGTACTTC	CSFGTSGVETQYF